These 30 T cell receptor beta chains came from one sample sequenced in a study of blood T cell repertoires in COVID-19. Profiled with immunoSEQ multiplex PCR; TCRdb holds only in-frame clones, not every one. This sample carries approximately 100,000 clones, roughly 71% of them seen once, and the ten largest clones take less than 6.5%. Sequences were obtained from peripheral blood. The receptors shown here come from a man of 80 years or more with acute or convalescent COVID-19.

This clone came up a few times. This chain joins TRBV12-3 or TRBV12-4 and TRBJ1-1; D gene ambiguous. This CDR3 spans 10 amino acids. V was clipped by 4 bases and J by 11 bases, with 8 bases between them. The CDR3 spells CASSYGEAFF. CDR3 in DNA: TGTGCCAGCAGTTACGGGGAGGCTTTCTTT.

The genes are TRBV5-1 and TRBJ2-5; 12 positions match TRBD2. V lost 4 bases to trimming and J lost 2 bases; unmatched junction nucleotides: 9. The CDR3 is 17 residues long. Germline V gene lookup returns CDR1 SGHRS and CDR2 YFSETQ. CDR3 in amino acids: CASSPTSGSVGQETQYF. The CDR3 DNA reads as TGCGCCAGCAGCCCGACTAGCGGGAGCGTCGGGCAAGAGACCCAGTACTTC. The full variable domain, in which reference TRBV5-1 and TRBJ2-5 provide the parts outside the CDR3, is KAGVTQTPRYLIKTRGQQVTLSCSPISGHRSVSWYQQTPGQGLQFLFEYFSETQRNKGNFPGRFSGRQFSNSRSEMNVSTLELGDSALYLCASSPTSGSVGQETQYFGPGTRLLVL.

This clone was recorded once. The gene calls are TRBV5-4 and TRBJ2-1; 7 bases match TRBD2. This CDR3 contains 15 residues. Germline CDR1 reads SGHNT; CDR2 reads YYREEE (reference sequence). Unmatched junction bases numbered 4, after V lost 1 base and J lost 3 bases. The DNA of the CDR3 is TGTGCCAGCAGCTTGTCGCGCGGGGGCTACAATGAGCAGTTCTTC. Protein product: CASSLSRGGYNEQFF.

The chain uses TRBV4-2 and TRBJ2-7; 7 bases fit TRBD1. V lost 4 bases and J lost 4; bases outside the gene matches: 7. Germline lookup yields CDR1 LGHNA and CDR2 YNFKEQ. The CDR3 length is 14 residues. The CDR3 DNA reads TGTGCCAGCAGCCCCGGGACAGCAAATTACGAGCAGTACTTC. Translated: CASSPGTANYEQYF.

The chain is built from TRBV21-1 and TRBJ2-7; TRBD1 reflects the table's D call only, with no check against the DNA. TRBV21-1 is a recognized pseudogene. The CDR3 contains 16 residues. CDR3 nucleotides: TGTGCCAGCAGCAAAGCGGTTGGGTGGGCCATCTACGAGCAGTACTTC. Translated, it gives CASSKAVGWAIYEQYF.

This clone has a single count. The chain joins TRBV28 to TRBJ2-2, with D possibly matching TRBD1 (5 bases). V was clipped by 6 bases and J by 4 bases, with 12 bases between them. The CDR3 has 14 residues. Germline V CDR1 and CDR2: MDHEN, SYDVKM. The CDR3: CASSPDTSTGELFF. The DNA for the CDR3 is TGTGCCAGCAGCCCGGACACTTCCACCGGGGAGCTGTTTTTT.

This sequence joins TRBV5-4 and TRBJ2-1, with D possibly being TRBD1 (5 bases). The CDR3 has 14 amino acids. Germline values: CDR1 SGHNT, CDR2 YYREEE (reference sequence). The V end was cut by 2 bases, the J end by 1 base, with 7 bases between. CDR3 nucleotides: TGTGCCAGCAGCTTCGACAGTTCCTACAATGAGCAGTTCTTC. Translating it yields CASSFDSSYNEQFF.

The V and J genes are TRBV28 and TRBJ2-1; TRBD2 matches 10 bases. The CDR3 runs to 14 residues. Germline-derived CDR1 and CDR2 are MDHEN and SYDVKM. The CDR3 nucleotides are TGTGCGGGAGGAGCGGGAGGGGTATACAATGAGCAGTTCTTC. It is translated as CAGGAGGVYNEQFF.

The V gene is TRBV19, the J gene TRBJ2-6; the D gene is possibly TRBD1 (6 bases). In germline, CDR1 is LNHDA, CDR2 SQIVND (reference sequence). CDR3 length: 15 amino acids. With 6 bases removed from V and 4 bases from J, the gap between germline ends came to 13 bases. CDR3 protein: CASREGGLGANVLTF. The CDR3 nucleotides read TGTGCCAGTAGGGAAGGGGGTTTAGGGGCCAACGTCCTGACTTTC.

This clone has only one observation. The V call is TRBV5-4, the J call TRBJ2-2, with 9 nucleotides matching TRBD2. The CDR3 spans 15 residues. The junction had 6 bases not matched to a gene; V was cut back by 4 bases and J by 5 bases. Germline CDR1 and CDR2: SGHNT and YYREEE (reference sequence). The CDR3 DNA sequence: TGTGCCAGCAGCGACGGGACTAGCCGAACCGGGGAGCTGTTTTTT. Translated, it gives CASSDGTSRTGELFF.

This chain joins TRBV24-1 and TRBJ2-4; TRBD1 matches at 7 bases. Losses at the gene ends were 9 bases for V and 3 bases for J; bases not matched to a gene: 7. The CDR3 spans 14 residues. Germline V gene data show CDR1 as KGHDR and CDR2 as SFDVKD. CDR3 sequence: CATHGTVDKNIQYF. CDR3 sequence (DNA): TGTGCCACCCACGGGACAGTGGACAAAAACATTCAGTACTTC.

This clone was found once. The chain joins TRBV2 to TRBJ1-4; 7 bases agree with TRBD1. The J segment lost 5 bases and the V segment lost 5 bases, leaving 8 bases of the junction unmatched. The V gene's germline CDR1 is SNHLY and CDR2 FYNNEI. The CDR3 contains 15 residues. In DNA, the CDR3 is TGTGCCAGCAGTCCTGCCGGGACAGAAAATGAAAAACTGTTTTTT. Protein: CASSPAGTENEKLFF. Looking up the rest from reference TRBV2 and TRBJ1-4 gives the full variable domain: EPEVTQTPSHQVTQMGQEVILRCVPISNHLYFYWYRQILGQKVEFLVSFYNNEISEKSEIFDDQFSVERPDGSNFTLKIRSTKLEDSAMYFCASSPAGTENEKLFFGSGTQLSVL.

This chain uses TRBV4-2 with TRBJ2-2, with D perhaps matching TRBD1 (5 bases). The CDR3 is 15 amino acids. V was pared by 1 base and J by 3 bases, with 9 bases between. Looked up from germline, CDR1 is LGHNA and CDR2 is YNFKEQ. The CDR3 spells CASSQVGADTGELFF. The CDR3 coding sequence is TGTGCCAGCAGCCAAGTAGGGGCGGACACCGGGGAGCTGTTTTTT.

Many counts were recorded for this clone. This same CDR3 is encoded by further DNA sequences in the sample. The CDR3, as DNA: TGTGCCAGTAGTATAGCCGGGGGTCCCTACAATGAGCAGTTCTTC. This encodes CASSIAGGPYNEQFF. V usage is TRBV19 and J usage is TRBJ2-1, with D possibly matching TRBD2 (6 bases). The CDR3 has 15 residues. Germline V gene lookup returns CDR1 LNHDA and CDR2 SQIVND (reference sequence). V was trimmed by 1 base and J by 2 bases, leaving 9 bases between them.

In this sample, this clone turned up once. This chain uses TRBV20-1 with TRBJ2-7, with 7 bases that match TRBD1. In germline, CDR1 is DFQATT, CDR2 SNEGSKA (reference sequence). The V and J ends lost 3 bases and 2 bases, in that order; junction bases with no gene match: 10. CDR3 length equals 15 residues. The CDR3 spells CSASIPGTAAYEQYF. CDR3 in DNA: TGCAGTGCTAGTATCCCCGGGACAGCCGCCTACGAGCAGTACTTC.

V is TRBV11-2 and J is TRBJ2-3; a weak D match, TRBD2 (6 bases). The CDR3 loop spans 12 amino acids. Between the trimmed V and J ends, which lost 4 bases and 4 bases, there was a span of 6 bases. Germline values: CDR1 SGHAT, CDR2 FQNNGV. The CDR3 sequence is CASSWGADTQYF. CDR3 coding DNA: TGTGCCAGCAGCTGGGGGGCAGATACGCAGTATTTT.

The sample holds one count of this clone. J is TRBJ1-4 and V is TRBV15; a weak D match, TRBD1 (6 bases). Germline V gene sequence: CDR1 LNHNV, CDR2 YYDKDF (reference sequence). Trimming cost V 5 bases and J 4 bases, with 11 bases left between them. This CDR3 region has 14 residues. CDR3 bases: TGTGCCACCAGCCGCGGACAGAATAATGAAAAACTGTTTTTT. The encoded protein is CATSRGQNNEKLFF.

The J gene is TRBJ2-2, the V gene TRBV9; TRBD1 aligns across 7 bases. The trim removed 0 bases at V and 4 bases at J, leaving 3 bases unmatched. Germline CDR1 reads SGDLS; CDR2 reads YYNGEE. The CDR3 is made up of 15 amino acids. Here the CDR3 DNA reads TGTGCCAGCAGCGTAGGTCAGGGGGTCACCGGGGAGCTGTTTTTT. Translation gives CASSVGQGVTGELFF.

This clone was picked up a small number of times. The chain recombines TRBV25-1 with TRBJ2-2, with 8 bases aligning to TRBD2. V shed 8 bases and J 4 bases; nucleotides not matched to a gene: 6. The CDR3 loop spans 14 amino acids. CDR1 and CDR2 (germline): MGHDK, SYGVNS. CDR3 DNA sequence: TGTGCCAGCTCCGGACTAGCCCCCACCGGGGAGCTGTTTTTT. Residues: CASSGLAPTGELFF.

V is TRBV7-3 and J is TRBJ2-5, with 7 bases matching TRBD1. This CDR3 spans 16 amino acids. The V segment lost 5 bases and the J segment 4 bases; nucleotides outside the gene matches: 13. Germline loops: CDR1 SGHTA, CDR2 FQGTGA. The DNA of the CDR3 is TGTGCCAGCAGCCCAATGGGGACAGAGAGGTCAGAGACCCAGTACTTC. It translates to CASSPMGTERSETQYF. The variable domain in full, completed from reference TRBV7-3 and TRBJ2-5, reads GAGVSQTPSNKVTEKGKYVELRCDPISGHTALYWYRQSLGQGPEFLIYFQGTGAADDSGLPNDRFFAVRPEGSVSTLKIQRTERGDSAVYLCASSPMGTERSETQYFGPGTRLLVL.

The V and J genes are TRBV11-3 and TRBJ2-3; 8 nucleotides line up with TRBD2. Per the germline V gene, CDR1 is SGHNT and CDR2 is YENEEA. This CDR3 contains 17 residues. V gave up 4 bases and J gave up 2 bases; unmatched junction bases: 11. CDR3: CASSSPGAGVSTDTQYF. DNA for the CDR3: TGTGCCAGCAGCTCCCCCGGAGCGGGAGTTTCCACAGATACGCAGTATTTT.

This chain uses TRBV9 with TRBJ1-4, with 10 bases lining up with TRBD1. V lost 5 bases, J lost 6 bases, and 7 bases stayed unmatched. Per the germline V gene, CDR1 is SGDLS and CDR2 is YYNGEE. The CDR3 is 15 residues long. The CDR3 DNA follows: TGTGCCAGCAGTCGATCCGGGACAGGGGATGAAAAACTGTTTTTT. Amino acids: CASSRSGTGDEKLFF.

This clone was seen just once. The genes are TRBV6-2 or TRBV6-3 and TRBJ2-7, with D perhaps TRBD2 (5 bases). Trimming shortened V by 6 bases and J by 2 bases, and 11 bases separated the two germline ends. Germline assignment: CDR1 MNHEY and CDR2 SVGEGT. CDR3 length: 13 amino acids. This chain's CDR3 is CASSVTNAYEQYF. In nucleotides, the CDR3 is TGTGCCAGCAGCGTGACTAACGCCTACGAGCAGTACTTC.

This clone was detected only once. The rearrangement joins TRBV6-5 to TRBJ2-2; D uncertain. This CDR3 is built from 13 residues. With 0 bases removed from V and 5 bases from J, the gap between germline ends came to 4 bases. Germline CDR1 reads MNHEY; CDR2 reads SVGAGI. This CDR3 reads CASSYSPTGELFF. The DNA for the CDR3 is TGTGCCAGCAGTTACTCCCCGACCGGGGAGCTGTTTTTT.

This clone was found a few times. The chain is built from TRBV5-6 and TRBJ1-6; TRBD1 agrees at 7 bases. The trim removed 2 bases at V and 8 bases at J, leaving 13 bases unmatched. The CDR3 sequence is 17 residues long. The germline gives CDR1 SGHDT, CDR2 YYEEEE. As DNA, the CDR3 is TGTGCCAGCAGCTTCGCCCTCCAGACAGGGCCAGATTCACCCCTCCACTTT. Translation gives CASSFALQTGPDSPLHF.

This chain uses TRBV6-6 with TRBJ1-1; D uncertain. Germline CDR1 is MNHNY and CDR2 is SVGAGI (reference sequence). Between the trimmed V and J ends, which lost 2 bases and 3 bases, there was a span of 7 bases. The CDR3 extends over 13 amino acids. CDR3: CASSYPQDTEAFF. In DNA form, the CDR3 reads TGTGCCAGCAGTTACCCCCAGGACACTGAAGCTTTCTTT.

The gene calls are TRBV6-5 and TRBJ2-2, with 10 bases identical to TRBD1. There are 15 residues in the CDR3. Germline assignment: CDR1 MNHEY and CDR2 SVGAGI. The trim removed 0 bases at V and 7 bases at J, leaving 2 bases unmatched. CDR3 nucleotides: TGTGCCAGCAGTTACTCCTGGACAGGGGGCGGGGAGCTGTTTTTT. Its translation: CASSYSWTGGGELFF.

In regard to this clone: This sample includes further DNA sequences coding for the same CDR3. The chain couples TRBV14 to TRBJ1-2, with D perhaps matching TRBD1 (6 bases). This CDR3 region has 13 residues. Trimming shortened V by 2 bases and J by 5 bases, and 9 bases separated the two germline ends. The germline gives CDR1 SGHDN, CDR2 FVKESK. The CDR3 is CASSQTGRYGYTF. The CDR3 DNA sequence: TGTGCCAGCAGCCAAACAGGGCGGTATGGCTACACCTTC.

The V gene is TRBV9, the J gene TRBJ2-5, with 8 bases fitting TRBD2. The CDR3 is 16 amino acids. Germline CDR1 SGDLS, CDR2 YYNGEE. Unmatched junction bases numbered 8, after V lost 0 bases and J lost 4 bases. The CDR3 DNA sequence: TGTGCCAGCAGCGTAGGGGGACTAGATTGGGGAGAGACCCAGTACTTC. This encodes CASSVGGLDWGETQYF.

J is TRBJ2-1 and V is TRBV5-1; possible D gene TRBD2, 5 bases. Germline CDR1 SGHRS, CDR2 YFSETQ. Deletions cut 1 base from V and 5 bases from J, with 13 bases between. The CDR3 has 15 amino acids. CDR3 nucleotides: TGCGCCAGCAGCTTGTCGAGGGCCGTTAACAATGAGCAGTTCTTC. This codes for CASSLSRAVNNEQFF. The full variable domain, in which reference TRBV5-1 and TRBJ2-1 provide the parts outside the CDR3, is KAGVTQTPRYLIKTRGQQVTLSCSPISGHRSVSWYQQTPGQGLQFLFEYFSETQRNKGNFPGRFSGRQFSNSRSEMNVSTLELGDSALYLCASSLSRAVNNEQFFGPGTRLTVL.